Sequencing of this T cell receptor (beta chain) was carried out in a study of blood T cell repertoires in COVID-19 (TCRdb year 2020). Notes on the research overall: Samples covering the acute and convalescent phases of COVID-19 were provided by collaborators in the United States, Italy and Spain. The prospective study material was composed of cDNA or gDNA derived from T cells, B-cell-depleted T cells, or PBMCs. Deeply sampled blood TCRbeta repertoires from subjects exposed to, actively infected with, or recovered from COVID-19 were included in the dataset. A freely available public database, intended as a resource for researchers studying the immune response to SARS-CoV-2, is where the repertoires were released. The samples were drawn from two sources: the first 160 participants of the ongoing ImmuneRACE study, and fewer than 1,500 subjects contributed by 6 global collaborators. Nearly every sample came with metadata listing a de-identified subject ID, COVID-19 status, age in years and sex. Where available, HLA class I and class II types were taken from metadata supplied by the sample provider and were not determined by assay-based typing.

Paper-wide results and their limitations: The amount of clinical and demographic metadata varied by source and participant and was provided uncurated.

In this sample, this clone turned up a few times. Its binding antigen is unknown. No base quality information exists; no much larger clone differs at one position. The immunoSEQ Assay, a bias-controlled multiplex PCR, was used to amplify TCRbeta CDR3 regions from genomic DNA. The authors' pipeline ran thus. The number of nucleated cells in each sample was estimated by amplification of reference gene primers within the assay. Sequence reads were collapsed and filtered to measure the absolute abundance of every unique TCRbeta CDR3 rearrangement. For each sample, productive Simpson clonality was calculated as the square root of Simpson's diversity index over productive rearrangements. In its TCRdb copy, this immuneACCESS table keeps in-frame sequences only and misses some clones. Where compared with another copy, unresolved V genes explain less than half of these, and the others have no known cause. Clone size and the V and J calls come from that table; the DNA yielded D and trimming. The sample table holds approximately 150,000 clones, of which about 87% were seen once. The top ten clonotypes cover approximately 40% of the sample.

The germline V gene (reference sequence) provides CDR1 LNHDA and CDR2 SQIVND. The CDR3 has 16 amino acids, counting the end cysteine and phenylalanine. Solely the CDR3 DNA is kept, with 48 bases framed from the first base. V gives up 7 bases and J gives up 3 bases, and the segment between their germline ends measures 19 bases. A second Seattle source provided samples from volunteer blood donors who had recovered from COVID-19. Whole blood was collected in K2EDTA tubes by collaborating institutions according to the institutions' own protocols. For TCRbeta analysis, collaborator samples were shipped as frozen whole blood, as isolated PBMCs, or as DNA extracted from either sample type.

Sequenced material: peripheral blood. The chain is assembled from TRBV19 and TRBJ2-1; TRBD1 might be the D gene, on 6 matching bases. This receptor was obtained from a man aged 45-60 years who had recovered from COVID-19. The nucleotide sequence is given as TGTGCCAGTACCCCAAACCCAGGGGTTAACTACAATGAGCAGTTCTTC. This codes for CASTPNPGVNYNEQFF.